One T cell receptor beta chain is described in this entry. Antigen: not known. The conserved closing phenylalanine or tryptophan is absent in this CDR3, likely reflecting a read error. The record originates from a study of tumor-infiltrating lymphocytes in primary liver carcinoma. Study conclusions and caveats: Tumor specimens were characterized by a significantly higher top-250-clone fraction than blood (p = 0.039).

Co-extraction yielded RNA and DNA from 20-30 mg of unsorted bulk tissue. The V end lost 2 bases, the J end lost 1 base, and 15 bases lay between the germline ends. The CDR3 extends over 17 amino acids. The germline CDR1 and CDR2 sequences are SGHRS and YFSETQ. With approximately 470 ng total RNA as template and a constant-region primer, TCR beta cDNA was made. Construction of TCR beta libraries relied on three successive nested multiplex PCR rounds employing slightly modified ARM-PCR. TRBV1-TRBV30 forward primers and a C-beta reverse primer were used in the first two PCR rounds, which each ran for 10 cycles. A single record per CDR3 protein comes from TCRdb applying MiXCR to the multiplex PCR reads. The data contain tens of thousands of distinct CDR3 sequences, over 65% of them singletons.

This clonotype was sampled from a man between 40 and 49 years old with primary liver carcinoma and hepatitis B virus infection. The material sequenced was liver tumor tissue from sampling region 4. Regarding subset: tumor region T4, right-lateral pole. The chain links TRBV5-1 to TRBJ2-2; weak D call: TRBD2 (6 bases). The CDR3 reads CASSFETSRRNTGELFS. CDR3 coding DNA: TGCGCCAGCAGCTTCGAAACTAGCAGGAGGAACACCGGGGAGCTGTTTTCT.